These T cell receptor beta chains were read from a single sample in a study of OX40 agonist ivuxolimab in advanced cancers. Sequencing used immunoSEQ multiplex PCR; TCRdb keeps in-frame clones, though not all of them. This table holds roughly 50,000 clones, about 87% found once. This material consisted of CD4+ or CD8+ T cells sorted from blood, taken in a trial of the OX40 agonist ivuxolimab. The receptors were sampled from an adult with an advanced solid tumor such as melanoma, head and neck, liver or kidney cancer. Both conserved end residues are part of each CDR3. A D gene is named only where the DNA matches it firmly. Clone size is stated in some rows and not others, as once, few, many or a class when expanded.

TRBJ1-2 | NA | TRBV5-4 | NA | CASPNPAGANYGYTF | TGTGCCAGCCCCAACCCCGCAGGAGCTAACTATGGCTACACCTTC
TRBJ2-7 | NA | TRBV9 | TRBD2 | CASSVEGPTSGRLDEQYF | TGTGCCAGCAGCGTAGAGGGCCCGACTAGCGGGAGGTTAGACGAGCAGTACTTC
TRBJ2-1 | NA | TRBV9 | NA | CASGVEGSGHYNEQFF | TGTGCCAGCGGCGTAGAAGGAAGCGGGCATTACAATGAGCAGTTCTTC
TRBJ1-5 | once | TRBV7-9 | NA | CASRGGFGPQHF | TGTGCCAGCAGGGGGGGGTTCGGGCCCCAGCATTTT
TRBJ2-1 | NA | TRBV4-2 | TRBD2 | CASSQAEVAGGFNEQFF | TGTGCCAGCAGCCAAGCAGAGGTAGCGGGAGGGTTCAATGAGCAGTTCTTC
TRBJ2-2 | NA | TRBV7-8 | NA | CASTGRPGELFF | TGTGCCAGCACCGGGCGACCCGGGGAGCTGTTTTTT
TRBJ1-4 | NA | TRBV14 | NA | CASSQMGATNEKLFF | TGTGCCAGCAGCCAAATGGGGGCAACTAATGAAAAACTGTTTTTT
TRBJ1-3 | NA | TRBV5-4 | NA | CASSSSQTVYSGNTIYF | TGTGCCAGCAGCTCGTCACAGACCGTATACTCTGGAAACACCATATATTTT
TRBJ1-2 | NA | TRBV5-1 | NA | CASSLVDPGAIGYTF | TGCGCCAGCAGCTTGGTAGATCCGGGGGCCATCGGCTACACCTTC
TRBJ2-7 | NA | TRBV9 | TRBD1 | CASSDGQAVYEQYF | TGTGCCAGCAGCGACGGACAGGCGGTCTACGAGCAGTACTTC
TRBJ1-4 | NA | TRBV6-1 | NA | CASSEARGTNEKLFF | TGTGCCAGCAGTGAAGCGCGGGGCACTAATGAAAAACTGTTTTTT
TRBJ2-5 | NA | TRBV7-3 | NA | CASSLKGGTRETQYF | TGTGCCAGCAGCTTAAAAGGGGGGACCAGGGAGACCCAGTACTTC
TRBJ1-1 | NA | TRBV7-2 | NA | CASSFLGTEAFF | TGTGCCAGCAGCTTTCTGGGGACTGAAGCTTTCTTT
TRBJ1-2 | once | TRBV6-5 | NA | CASSFSGGSNYGYTF | TGTGCCAGCAGTTTTTCCGGGGGTAGTAACTATGGCTACACCTTC
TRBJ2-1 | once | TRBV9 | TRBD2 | CASSPQAGGAGEQFF | TGTGCCAGCAGCCCTCAGGCCGGGGGGGCTGGTGAGCAGTTCTTC